Listed below are T cell receptor beta chains from one sample, sequenced in a study of shared clonotypes between healthy human individuals. Only in-frame clones appear in the TCRdb table, and some are missing; sequencing was by immunoSEQ multiplex PCR. The sample contains 2 million to 2.5 million clones, approximately 94% of which appear only once. The sequenced sample was naive CD4+ T cells sorted from blood. The receptor set was obtained from a man younger than 35 in good health. Each CDR3 is given with its conserved first and last residue. Each record gives: J gene, clone size, D gene, V gene, CDR3 DNA, CDR3 protein. A D gene is named only where the DNA matches it firmly. For some rows the clone size is stated as once, few or many, or as a class when expanded; others skip it.

TRBJ1-5,.,.,TRBV6-1,TGTGCCACCGCTGGCGGGTGGAGCAATCAGCCCCAGCATTTT,CATAGGWSNQPQHF
TRBJ1-2,once,.,TRBV5-8,TGTGCCAGCAGCTTCGGGCGGGGAAGTAGAACCTATGGCTACACCTTC,CASSFGRGSRTYGYTF
TRBJ1-4,.,TRBD1,TRBV5-8,TGTGCCAGCAGCGGGGACAGGACTAATGAAAAACTGTTTTTT,CASSGDRTNEKLFF
TRBJ2-1,.,TRBD2,TRBV5-1,TGCGCCAGCAGCAAAGGGACTAGCGGGAGGGCCCGAGAGCAGTTCTTC,CASSKGTSGRAREQFF
TRBJ2-7,.,TRBD2,TRBV18,TGTGCCAGCTCACCGGGACTAGCGGGAGACGAGCAGTACTTC,CASSPGLAGDEQYF
TRBJ2-7,.,.,TRBV5-1,TGCGCCAGCAGCCCCATAGGGAGTGGGTACGAGCAGTACTTC,CASSPIGSGYEQYF
TRBJ1-5,.,.,TRBV6-5,TGTGCCAGCAGTTACCCAAGGGGAGGGGAGGATCAGCCCCAGCATTTT,CASSYPRGGEDQPQHF
TRBJ2-1,.,.,TRBV10-1,TGCGCCAGCAGTGAAAAGGGTCTAGGGGGGCACAATGAGCAGTTCTTC,CASSEKGLGGHNEQFF
TRBJ2-5,once,.,TRBV7-2,TGTGCCAGCAGCTTAGGGCCCAAAAGTCCCGTTCGTGTGGAGACCCAGTACTTC,CASSLGPKSPVRVETQYF
TRBJ2-5,.,.,TRBV6-1,TGTGCTAATAAACCGGGGCTAGGCGGGGACGAGACCCAGTACTTC,CANKPGLGGDETQYF
TRBJ1-3,.,.,TRBV11-2,TGTGCCAGCAGCCCCCTGGGAGGGGCCAGCTCTGGAAACACCATATATTTT,CASSPLGGASSGNTIYF
TRBJ1-2,.,.,TRBV5-4,TGTGCCAGCAGCTCGGCAGGGGATGGCTACACCTTC,CASSSAGDGYTF
TRBJ2-6,.,.,TRBV2,TGTGCCAGCAGTGAAGGGGCTGGGGCCAACGTCCTGACTTTC,CASSEGAGANVLTF
TRBJ1-1,.,.,TRBV11-3,TGTGCCAGCAGCTTAGTTTCGGAGACTGAAGCTTTCTTT,CASSLVSETEAFF
TRBJ1-5,.,.,TRBV7-9,TGTGCCAGCAGCCCGGGACATTCTAGCAATCAGCCCCAGCATTTT,CASSPGHSSNQPQHF
TRBJ1-6,.,TRBD1,TRBV6-1,TGTGCCAGCAGTGAAGGGGGACAGGGCCGAACACCCCTCCACTTT,CASSEGGQGRTPLHF
TRBJ1-6,.,TRBD1,TRBV5-4,TGTGCCAGCAGCTTGTTGGGACAGGCGTCCCCACCCCTCCACTTT,CASSLLGQASPPLHF
TRBJ2-5,.,TRBD1,TRBV19,TGTGCCAGTAGTTCGACAGGGCAAGAGACCCAGTACTTC,CASSSTGQETQYF
TRBJ2-1,.,TRBD2,TRBV11-3,TGTGCCAGCAGCTCTAGCGGGCTCTACAATGAGCAGTTCTTC,CASSSSGLYNEQFF
TRBJ1-4,.,.,TRBV18,TGTGCCAGCTCAGCCGGGACAGAAAAACTGTTTTTT,CASSAGTEKLFF
TRBJ2-7,.,.,TRBV11-2,TGTGCCAGCAGCTTACTACAGGGCTCCTACGAGCAGTACTTC,CASSLLQGSYEQYF
TRBJ2-4,.,TRBD1,TRBV6-6,TGTGCCAGCAGCGCTGGGACAGGGTGGGCCAAAAACATTCAGTACTTC,CASSAGTGWAKNIQYF
TRBJ2-7,.,TRBD2,TRBV4-1,TGCGCCAGCAGCCCGGAAAGGACTAGCGGGAGGTACGAGCAGTACTTC,CASSPERTSGRYEQYF
TRBJ1-2,.,.,TRBV6-6,TGTGCCAGCATCGCGTCAGCGCCCTATGGCTACACCTTC,CASIASAPYGYTF
TRBJ1-4,.,.,TRBV6-5,TGTGCCAGCAGTTACTTGGGTGGTTCCGAAAAACTGTTTTTT,CASSYLGGSEKLFF
TRBJ2-7,.,.,TRBV15,TGTGCCACCAGCAGAGATCCGAGCGGCTACGAGCAGTACTTC,CATSRDPSGYEQYF
TRBJ2-7,.,TRBD2,TRBV5-4,TGTGCCAGCAGCTCATCCGGGACTAGGGGTTACGAGCAGTACTTC,CASSSSGTRGYEQYF
TRBJ2-7,.,.,TRBV30,TGTGCCTGGAGTGTACGCAGGTTCACCGCCGAGCAGTACTTC,CAWSVRRFTAEQYF
TRBJ2-7,.,.,TRBV18,TGTGCCAGCTCACCACCTCTAACAGCGGACGAGCAGTACTTC,CASSPPLTADEQYF
TRBJ2-2,.,TRBD1,TRBV15,TGTGCCACCCGGTCTCCGGGACAGGGGTGGGCCGGGGAGCTGTTTTTT,CATRSPGQGWAGELFF
TRBJ2-2,once,.,TRBV5-1,TGCGCCAGCAGCTGGCAGGGAATGGGTAACACCGGGGAGCTGTTTTTT,CASSWQGMGNTGELFF
TRBJ2-7,.,.,TRBV9,TGTGCCAGCAGCGTAGAAGCCCGGTGGCCGGGCGAGCAGTACTTC,CASSVEARWPGEQYF
TRBJ1-2,.,.,TRBV21-1,TGTGCCAGCGTCGGGAGTGTCGTTAAAGGCTACACCTTC,CASVGSVVKGYTF
TRBJ2-2,.,TRBD2,TRBV9,TGTGCCAGCAGCTGGGCGGGAGACCACACCGGGGAGCTGTTTTTT,CASSWAGDHTGELFF
TRBJ2-3,.,.,TRBV19,TGTGCCAGCCGCGGCTTACGTAAAGGAGATACGCAGTATTTT,CASRGLRKGDTQYF
TRBJ2-2,.,.,TRBV4-1,TGCGCCAGCAGCCAAGAAACGAGCGGGAACACCGGGGAGCTGTTTTTT,CASSQETSGNTGELFF
TRBJ2-2,.,TRBD2,TRBV10-3,TGTGCCATCAGTGGTGGTGTACTAGCGCTCTACACCGGGGAGCTGTTTTTT,CAISGGVLALYTGELFF
TRBJ1-5,.,TRBD1,TRBV30,TGTGCCTGGAGTCCCGGGACAGGGACGGCCCAGCATTTT,CAWSPGTGTAQHF
TRBJ1-1,.,.,TRBV14,TGTGCCAGCAGACCCACCACAGGGCTCCCGGGGGACACTGAAGCTTTCTTT,CASRPTTGLPGDTEAFF
TRBJ1-3,.,.,TRBV2,TGTGCCAGCAGTCCTGTCCCCCAGGTCTACTCTGGAAACACCATATATTTT,CASSPVPQVYSGNTIYF
TRBJ1-1,.,.,TRBV20-1,TGCAGTGCTCCTCGAACTCCTTTATTTTTCTTT,CSAPRTPLFFF
TRBJ2-2,.,.,TRBV12-5,TGTGCTAGTGGTGCGGTGGTGGGCCGAAACAATCGATCTGTATCGAACACCGGGGAGCTGTTTTTT,CASGAVVGRNNRSVSNTGELFF
TRBJ2-2,.,.,TRBV4-3,TGCGCCAGCAGCCCACTGGGGACAAACACCGGGGAGCTGTTTTTT,CASSPLGTNTGELFF
TRBJ2-3,.,TRBD2,TRBV6-1,TGTGCCAGCAGGGAAATAGCGGGGGGGGCAGATACGCAGTATTTT,CASREIAGGADTQYF
TRBJ1-1,.,.,TRBV7-9,TGTGCCAGCAGCAAACCCGACGGACAAGAAGCTTTCTTT,CASSKPDGQEAFF
TRBJ1-1,.,TRBD1,TRBV28,TGTGCCAGCAGTCCCGGGACAGGGGCGGGTACTGAAGCTTTCTTT,CASSPGTGAGTEAFF
TRBJ2-7,.,.,TRBV7-2,TGTGCCAGCAGCTCGCTGGGGGGAGAGCAGTACTTC,CASSSLGGEQYF
TRBJ2-1,.,.,TRBV7-3,TGTGCCAGCAGCCCCAGACCAGCAGAGTACAATGAGCAGTTCTTC,CASSPRPAEYNEQFF
TRBJ2-6,.,.,TRBV6-5,TGTGCCAGCACCGCAGGGGCTGGGGCCAACGTCCTGACTTTC,CASTAGAGANVLTF
TRBJ2-5,.,TRBD2,TRBV5-1,TGCGCCAGCAGACCTACTAGCGCCGTCGGGACCCAGTACTTC,CASRPTSAVGTQYF
TRBJ1-5,.,.,TRBV4-1,TGCGCCAGCAGCCCACATGGTTCCGGGAACCTGTTACAGCCCCAGCATTTT,CASSPHGSGNLLQPQHF
TRBJ2-2,.,.,TRBV6-5,TGTGCCAGCGGATATGGCGGGGAGCTGTTTTTT,CASGYGGELFF
TRBJ1-5,.,.,TRBV11-2,TGTGCCAGCAGCTTAGGAGGGGGGTTGGGCAATCAGCCCCAGCATTTT,CASSLGGGLGNQPQHF
TRBJ2-7,once,.,TRBV19,TGTGCCAGTAGTATAGACAACTACGAGCAGTACTTC,CASSIDNYEQYF
TRBJ1-1,.,.,TRBV4-1,TGCGCCAGCGGGGCGCGGGAGAACACTGAAGCTTTCTTT,CASGARENTEAFF
TRBJ2-1,.,.,TRBV29-1,TGCAGCGTCAAAGGGGGGGCCACCTACAATGAGCAGTTCTTC,CSVKGGATYNEQFF